These 25 T cell receptor beta chains share one sample of origin, sequenced in a study of Tregs in tolerant kidney transplant recipients. Libraries were prepared by immunoSEQ multiplex PCR; TCRdb keeps only in-frame clonotypes and omits some of them. The sample carries fewer than 150,000 clones, about 90% recorded once. Sequenced material: CD4+ T cells from blood. The receptors derive from a human donor in good health.

This chain connects TRBV2 to TRBJ2-5; a possible D gene is TRBD2 (5 bases). The CDR3 contains 14 residues. Germline CDR1 and CDR2: SNHLY and FYNNEI. Trimming left V 11 bases short and J 1 base short, with 17 bases between. In DNA form, the CDR3 reads TGTGCCTGTAACGGGAAGCAGGTCCAAGAGACCCAGTACTTC. This codes for CACNGKQVQETQYF.

J is TRBJ1-1 and V is TRBV4-1; 7 bases agree with TRBD1. CDR3 length: 15 amino acids. CDR1 is MGHRA and CDR2 is YSYEKL in the germline V gene. J was trimmed by 0 bases and V by 1 base; bases with no gene match: 2. CDR3 loop: CASSQGQGMNTEAFF. The CDR3 coding sequence is TGCGCCAGCAGCCAAGGACAGGGCATGAACACTGAAGCTTTCTTT.

This clone came up once. The chain links TRBV18 to TRBJ2-5, with D possibly called TRBD1 or TRBD2 (5 bases each). The V gene lost 1 base and the J gene lost 5 bases, with 17 bases spanning the gap. This CDR3 has 16 amino acids. Germline V gene data show CDR1 as KGHSH and CDR2 as LQKENI. DNA for the CDR3: TGTGCCAGCTCACCACGCTTCGGGGCCCTGGGGGAGACCCAGTACTTC. It specifies CASSPRFGALGETQYF.

V and J are TRBV18 and TRBJ1-5; 10 bases fit TRBD1. Losses at the gene ends were 1 base for V and 4 bases for J; bases not matched to a gene: 1. Germline V gene lookup returns CDR1 KGHSH and CDR2 LQKENI. The CDR3 loop spans 15 amino acids. For the CDR3, the DNA is TGTGCCAGCTCACCACGACAGGGGGCGAATCAGCCCCAGCATTTT. Translation gives CASSPRQGANQPQHF.

This clone has a single count. J is TRBJ2-1 and V is TRBV10-3; 16 nucleotides align to TRBD2. The germline V gene has CDR1 ENHRY and CDR2 SYGVKD. This CDR3 is built from 16 residues. Trimming cost V 6 bases and J 7 bases; bases outside gene matches: 6. CDR3 sequence (DNA): TGTGCCATCAGCGCCGGGACTAGCGGGGGGGTAAATGAGCAGTTCTTC. Translation: CAISAGTSGGVNEQFF.

The table lists this clone with a count of one. The genes are TRBV2 and TRBJ1-1, with D hard to call. Germline CDR1 and CDR2: SNHLY and FYNNEI. Trimming pared 0 bases from V and 10 bases from J, leaving 9 bases between. CDR3 length: 12 residues. CDR3 in DNA: TGTGCCAGCAGTGAAGCAGCGTTCAGAGCTTTCTTT. It encodes CASSEAAFRAFF.

V gene TRBV15 combines with J gene TRBJ1-2, with 7 bases matching TRBD1. This CDR3 has 15 residues. Per germline, CDR1 LNHNV and CDR2 YYDKDF (reference sequence). Trimming at V came to 2 bases and at J to 0 bases, leaving 3 bases not matched to a gene. The CDR3: CATSRSDRPNYGYTF. The CDR3 DNA reads TGTGCCACCAGCAGATCGGACAGGCCTAACTATGGCTACACCTTC.

The chain recombines TRBV5-1 with TRBJ1-3; D may be TRBD1 (6 bases). CDR1 is SGHRS and CDR2 is YFSETQ in the germline V gene. Trimming cost V 3 bases and J 0 bases, with 22 bases left between them. The CDR3 extends over 19 amino acids. CDR3 nucleotides: TGCGCCAGCAGCTCTGTTCCCGAACAGGGCTGGGGCTCTGGAAACACCATATATTTT. It specifies CASSSVPEQGWGSGNTIYF.

The chain combines TRBV7-9 with TRBJ2-7, with D uncertain. V lost 3 bases and J lost 2, with 8 bases in between. The CDR3 has 13 residues. Germline CDR1 and CDR2: SEHNR and FQNEAQ (reference sequence). The CDR3 reads CASSFGPPYEQYF. CDR3 in DNA: TGTGCCAGCAGCTTCGGGCCCCCCTACGAGCAGTACTTC.

The J gene is TRBJ1-2, the V gene TRBV11-2, with D perhaps matching TRBD1 (5 bases). Trimming took 5 bases from V and 7 from J, leaving 26 bases between them. Germline loops: CDR1 SGHAT, CDR2 FQNNGV. The CDR3 contains 17 residues. Written as DNA, the CDR3 is TGTGCCAGCAGCCCGCGGGGTCTTGGGGGGTCTTACGGTGGCTACACCTTC. It codes for CASSPRGLGGSYGGYTF.

The V and J genes are TRBV28 and TRBJ1-5; D gene unclear. CDR1 MDHEN and CDR2 SYDVKM come from the germline V gene. The CDR3 loop spans 13 amino acids. V gave up 2 bases and J gave up 1 base, with 3 bases separating them. The CDR3 DNA sequence: TGTGCCAGCAGTTTAACGAGCAATCAGCCCCAGCATTTT. Its translation: CASSLTSNQPQHF.

V and J are TRBV30 and TRBJ2-5, with 7 bases that match TRBD2. Germline lookup yields CDR1 GTSNPN and CDR2 SVGIG (reference sequence). J lost 7 bases, V lost 0 bases, and 8 bases had no gene match. This CDR3 contains 14 residues. The CDR3 DNA sequence: TGTGCCTGGAGTGTGGGGATCCTAGCGGCGACCCAGTACTTC. Translated: CAWSVGILAATQYF.

This chain joins TRBV29-1 and TRBJ2-1; D possibly corresponds to TRBD2 (5 bases). With 5 bases removed from V and 6 bases from J, the gap between germline ends came to 14 bases. CDR1 and CDR2 from the germline V gene are SQVTM and ANQGSEA. This CDR3 contains 13 residues. The CDR3 nucleotides read TGCAGCGTTCTGAGTTCAGGAGGCAATGAGCAGTTCTTC. It codes for CSVLSSGGNEQFF.

CDR3 nucleotide sequence: TGTGCCAGCAGCTTATGGGATAGCGGGGGGGCCGGCCAGTACTTC. Its translation: CASSLWDSGGAGQYF. This rearrangement joins TRBV5-5 to TRBJ2-5; 11 positions match TRBD2. Germline V gene sequence: CDR1 SGHKS, CDR2 YYEKEE (reference sequence). With V trimmed by 2 bases and J by 10 bases, 10 bases remained unmatched. The CDR3 length is 15 residues.

The chain links TRBV4-2 to TRBJ1-2, with D tentatively TRBD1 (6 bases). Trimming cost V 0 bases and J 8 bases, with 16 bases left between them. The CDR3 is 15 amino acids. Germline values: CDR1 LGHNA, CDR2 YNFKEQ. The CDR3 bases are TGTGCCAGCAGCCAAGATACGGGGGGGCGCGGGGGCTACACCTTC. Encoded protein: CASSQDTGGRGGYTF.

J is TRBJ1-6 and V is TRBV7-2, with D unresolved. Germline V lookup: CDR1 SGHTA, CDR2 FQGNSA. This CDR3 is 16 amino acids long. V was clipped by 2 bases and J by 3 bases, with 11 bases between them. The CDR3 DNA follows: TGTGCCAGCAGCTTACTCCGGACGGTCTATAATTCACCCCTCCACTTT. This encodes CASSLLRTVYNSPLHF. Complete variable domain (other parts from reference TRBV7-2 and TRBJ1-6): GAGVSQSPSNKVTEKGKDVELRCDPISGHTALYWYRQSLGQGLEFLIYFQGNSAPDKSGLPSDRFSAERTGGSVSTLTIQRTQQEDSAVYLCASSLLRTVYNSPLHFGNGTRLTVT.

A single count supports this clone. The gene calls are TRBV15 and TRBJ1-4; D not resolved. Trimming stripped 0 bases from V and 5 bases from J, with 10 bases between. The CDR3 has 15 residues. From germline, CDR1 is LNHNV and CDR2 YYDKDF (reference sequence). This CDR3 reads CATSRDPSLNEKLFF. The DNA for the CDR3 is TGTGCCACCAGCAGAGATCCGTCCCTAAATGAAAAACTGTTTTTT.

The chain recombines TRBV9 with TRBJ2-1; 12 bases map to TRBD2. This CDR3 is built from 15 residues. V dropped 2 bases and J dropped 5; count of bases not matched to a gene: 2. The germline gives CDR1 SGDLS, CDR2 YYNGEE. Here the CDR3 DNA reads TGTGCCAGCAGCGTGCTAGCGGGGGGGAACAATGAGCAGTTCTTC. Its protein is CASSVLAGGNNEQFF.

The V gene is TRBV27, the J gene TRBJ2-5; unclear D gene. The V end lost 4 bases, the J end lost 3 bases, and 12 bases lay between the germline ends. Germline V CDR1 and CDR2: MNHEY, SMNVEV (reference sequence). The CDR3 runs 14 residues. The chain's CDR3 is CASSSSGTEETQYF. In DNA, the CDR3 is TGTGCCAGCAGTTCTTCCGGCACAGAAGAGACCCAGTACTTC.

The V gene is TRBV7-9, the J gene TRBJ2-3, with a weak D call TRBD2 (6 bases). V was cut by 5 bases and J by 2 bases, with 11 bases left in between. Per germline, CDR1 SEHNR and CDR2 FQNEAQ (reference sequence). The CDR3 runs to 14 residues. This CDR3 is CASSRGDSTDTQYF. DNA of the CDR3: TGTGCCAGCAGCAGAGGGGACTCCACAGATACGCAGTATTTT.

V and J are TRBV6-5 and TRBJ2-7; 8 bases align to TRBD1. The trim removed 7 bases at V and 5 bases at J, leaving 10 bases unmatched. Germline CDR1 MNHEY, CDR2 SVGAGI. This CDR3 has 14 amino acids. CDR3: CASTTGQGNHEQYF. The DNA of the CDR3 is TGTGCCAGCACCACAGGACAGGGTAACCACGAGCAGTACTTC.

The gene calls are TRBV2 and TRBJ2-7; D not certain. Trimming removed 3 bases from V and 1 base from J, with 10 bases in between. Germline V gene sequence: CDR1 SNHLY, CDR2 FYNNEI. This CDR3 is built from 14 residues. The CDR3 here is CASSERLNSYEQYF. CDR3 bases: TGTGCCAGCAGTGAGAGGCTAAATTCCTACGAGCAGTACTTC.

This clone has only one observation. The V call is TRBV5-1, the J call TRBJ2-7, with TRBD2 matching over 12 bases. The V gene end was trimmed by 4 bases and the J gene end by 0 bases; junction bases not matched to a gene: 8. The CDR3 has 17 amino acids. Per germline, CDR1 SGHRS and CDR2 YFSETQ. The CDR3 nucleotides are TGCGCCAGCAGCCTACGACTAGCGGGAGATTACTCCTACGAGCAGTACTTC. The encoded protein is CASSLRLAGDYSYEQYF.

The chain combines TRBV2 with TRBJ1-5; 11 bases align to TRBD1. Germline CDR1 reads SNHLY; CDR2 reads FYNNEI. The CDR3 is 14 residues long. With 6 bases clipped from V and 9 bases from J, the junction kept 7 bases outside the gene matches. CDR3 sequence (DNA): TGTGCCAGCAGGGACAGGGGGCTTGATCGGCCCCAGCATTTT. The encoded protein is CASRDRGLDRPQHF.

The chain is built from TRBV5-1 and TRBJ2-3; 8 bases match TRBD2. This CDR3 has 16 amino acids. CDR1 SGHRS and CDR2 YFSETQ come from the germline V gene. The V segment lost 1 base and the J segment 2 bases; nucleotides outside the gene matches: 6. As DNA, the CDR3 is TGCGCCAGCAGCTTGCCCCTAGCGGGTTCCACAGATACGCAGTATTTT. Its protein product is CASSLPLAGSTDTQYF.